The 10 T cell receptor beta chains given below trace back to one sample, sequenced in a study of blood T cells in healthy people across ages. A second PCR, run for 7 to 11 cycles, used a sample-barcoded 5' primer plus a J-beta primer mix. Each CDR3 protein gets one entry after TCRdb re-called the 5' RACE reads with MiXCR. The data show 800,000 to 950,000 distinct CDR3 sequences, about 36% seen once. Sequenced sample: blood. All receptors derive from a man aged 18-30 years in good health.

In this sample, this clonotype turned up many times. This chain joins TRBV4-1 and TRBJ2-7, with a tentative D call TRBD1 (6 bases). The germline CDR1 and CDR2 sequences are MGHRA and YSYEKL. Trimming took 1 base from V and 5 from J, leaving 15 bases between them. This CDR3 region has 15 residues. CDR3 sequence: CASSQVSQGLNEQYF. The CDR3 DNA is TGCGCCAGCAGCCAAGTCTCACAGGGTCTGAACGAGCAGTACTTC.

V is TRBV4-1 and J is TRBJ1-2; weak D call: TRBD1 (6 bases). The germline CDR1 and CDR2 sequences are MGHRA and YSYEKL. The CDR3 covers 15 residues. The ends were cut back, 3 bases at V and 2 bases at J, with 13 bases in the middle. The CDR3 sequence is CASSQGTRKNYGYTF. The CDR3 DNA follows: TGCGCCAGCAGCCAGGGGACACGAAAAAACTATGGCTACACCTTC.

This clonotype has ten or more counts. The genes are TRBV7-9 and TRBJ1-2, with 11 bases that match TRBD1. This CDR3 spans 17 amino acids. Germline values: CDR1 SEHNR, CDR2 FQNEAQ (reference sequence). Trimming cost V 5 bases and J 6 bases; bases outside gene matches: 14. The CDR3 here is CASSPNNRPGQGDGYTF. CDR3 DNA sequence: TGTGCCAGCAGCCCCAATAATCGACCGGGACAGGGGGATGGCTACACCTTC.

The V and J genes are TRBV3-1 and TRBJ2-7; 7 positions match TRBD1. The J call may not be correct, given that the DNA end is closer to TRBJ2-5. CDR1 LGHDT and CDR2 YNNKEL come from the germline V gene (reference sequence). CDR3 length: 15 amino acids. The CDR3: CASSQDRDSQETQYF. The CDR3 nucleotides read TGTGCCAGCAGCCAAGACAGGGACAGTCAAGAGACCCAGTACTTC.

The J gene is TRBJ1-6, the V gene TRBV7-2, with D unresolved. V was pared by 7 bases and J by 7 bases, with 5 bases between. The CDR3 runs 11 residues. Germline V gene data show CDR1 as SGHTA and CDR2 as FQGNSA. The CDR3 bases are TGTGCCAGCACCCAAAATTCACCCCTCCACTTT. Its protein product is CASTQNSPLHF.

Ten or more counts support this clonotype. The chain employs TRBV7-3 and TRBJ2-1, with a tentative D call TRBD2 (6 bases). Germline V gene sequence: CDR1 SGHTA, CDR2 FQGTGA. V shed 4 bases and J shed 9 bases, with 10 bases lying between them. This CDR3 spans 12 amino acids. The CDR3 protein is CASSSFGGEQFF. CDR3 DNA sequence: TGTGCCAGCAGCTCCTTCGGGGGTGAGCAGTTCTTC. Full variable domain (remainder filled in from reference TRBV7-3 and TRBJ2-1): GAGVSQTPSNKVTEKGKYVELRCDPISGHTALYWYRQSLGQGPEFLIYFQGTGAADDSGLPNDRFFAVRPEGSVSTLKIQRTERGDSAVYLCASSSFGGEQFFGPGTRLTVL.

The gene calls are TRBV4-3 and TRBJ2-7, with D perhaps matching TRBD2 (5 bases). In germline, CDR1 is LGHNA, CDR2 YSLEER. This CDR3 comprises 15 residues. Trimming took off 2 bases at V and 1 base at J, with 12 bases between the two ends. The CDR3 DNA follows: TGCGCCAGCAGCCAACGAGTCGGGGAGTCCTACGAGCAGTACTTC. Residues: CASSQRVGESYEQYF.

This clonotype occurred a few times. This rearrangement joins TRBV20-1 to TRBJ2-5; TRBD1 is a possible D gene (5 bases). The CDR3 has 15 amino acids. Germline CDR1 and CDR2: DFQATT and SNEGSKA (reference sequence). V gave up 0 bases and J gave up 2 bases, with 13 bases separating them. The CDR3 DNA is TGCAGTGCTAGAGATCGGCAGGGCTGGCAAGAGACCCAGTACTTC. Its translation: CSARDRQGWQETQYF.

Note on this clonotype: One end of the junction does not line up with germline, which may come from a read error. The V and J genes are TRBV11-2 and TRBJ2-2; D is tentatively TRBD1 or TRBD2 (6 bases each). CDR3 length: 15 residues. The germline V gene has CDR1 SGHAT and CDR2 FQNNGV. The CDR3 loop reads CAGSLSGGSTGELFF. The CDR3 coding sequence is TGTGCCGGCAGCTTATCCGGGGGCAGCACCGGGGAGCTGTTTTTT.

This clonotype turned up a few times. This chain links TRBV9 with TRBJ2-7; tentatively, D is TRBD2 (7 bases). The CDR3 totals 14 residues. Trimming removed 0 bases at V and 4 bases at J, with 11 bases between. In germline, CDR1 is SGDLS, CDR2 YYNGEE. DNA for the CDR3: TGTGCCAGCAGCGTAGAGGGGGGGGCGTACGAGCAGTACTTC. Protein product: CASSVEGGAYEQYF.